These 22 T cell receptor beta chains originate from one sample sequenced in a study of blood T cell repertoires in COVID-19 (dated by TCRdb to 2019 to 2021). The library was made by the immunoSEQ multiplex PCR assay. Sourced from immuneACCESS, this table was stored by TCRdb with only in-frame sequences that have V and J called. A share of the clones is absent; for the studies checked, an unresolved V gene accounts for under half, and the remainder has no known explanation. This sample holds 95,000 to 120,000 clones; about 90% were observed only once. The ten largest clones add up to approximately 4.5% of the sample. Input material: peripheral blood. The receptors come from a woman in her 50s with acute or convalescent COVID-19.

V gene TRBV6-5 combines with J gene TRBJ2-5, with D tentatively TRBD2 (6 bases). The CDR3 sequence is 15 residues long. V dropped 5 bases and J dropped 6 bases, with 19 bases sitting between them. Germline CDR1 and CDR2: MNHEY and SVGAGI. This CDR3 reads CASSPTGGTKKTQYF. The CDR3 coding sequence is TGTGCCAGCAGTCCGACTGGCGGGACGAAGAAGACCCAGTACTTC.

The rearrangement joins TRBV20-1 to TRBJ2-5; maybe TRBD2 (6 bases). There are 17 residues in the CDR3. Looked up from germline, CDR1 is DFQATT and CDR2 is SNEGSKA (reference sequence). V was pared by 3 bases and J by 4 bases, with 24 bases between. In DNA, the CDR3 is TGCAGTGCTAGTCTTGGCTCAGGGACTCCCGGACGAGAGACCCAGTACTTC. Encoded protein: CSASLGSGTPGRETQYF.

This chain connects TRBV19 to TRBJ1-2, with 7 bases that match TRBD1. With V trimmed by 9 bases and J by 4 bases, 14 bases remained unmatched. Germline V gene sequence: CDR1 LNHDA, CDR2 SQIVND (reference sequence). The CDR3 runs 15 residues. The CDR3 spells CASLPQGQVSYGYTF. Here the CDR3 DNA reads TGTGCCAGCCTTCCCCAAGGACAGGTTTCCTATGGCTACACCTTC.

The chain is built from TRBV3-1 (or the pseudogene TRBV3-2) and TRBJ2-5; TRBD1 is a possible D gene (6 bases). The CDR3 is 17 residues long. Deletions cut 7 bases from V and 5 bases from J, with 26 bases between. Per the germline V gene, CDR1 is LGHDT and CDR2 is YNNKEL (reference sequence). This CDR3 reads CASTPLVGGFGSETQYF. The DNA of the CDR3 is TGTGCCAGCACCCCCCTGGTAGGGGGTTTTGGGTCGGAGACCCAGTACTTC.

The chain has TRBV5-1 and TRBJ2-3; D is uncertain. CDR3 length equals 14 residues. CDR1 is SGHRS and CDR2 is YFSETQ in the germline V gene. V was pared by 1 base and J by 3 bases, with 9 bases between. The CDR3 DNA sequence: TGCGCCAGCAGCTTGTTCAGTACAACAGATACGCAGTATTTT. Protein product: CASSLFSTTDTQYF.

In DNA, the CDR3 is TGTGCCAGCAGTTCCCTCCGCGGGGATCCGACAGGGCGCGTATGGGAGCAGTACTTC. It codes for CASSSLRGDPTGRVWEQYF. This chain links TRBV27 with TRBJ2-7; weak D call: TRBD1 (7 bases). The V end was cut by 4 bases, the J end by 7 bases, with 32 bases between. The CDR3 runs to 19 residues. Germline V gives CDR1 MNHEY, CDR2 SMNVEV (reference sequence).

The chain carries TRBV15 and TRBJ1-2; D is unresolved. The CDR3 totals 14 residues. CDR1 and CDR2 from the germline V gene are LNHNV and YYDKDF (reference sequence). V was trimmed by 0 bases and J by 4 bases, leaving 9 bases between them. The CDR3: CATSRDSSLYGYTF. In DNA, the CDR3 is TGTGCCACCAGCAGAGATAGCAGTCTCTATGGCTACACCTTC.

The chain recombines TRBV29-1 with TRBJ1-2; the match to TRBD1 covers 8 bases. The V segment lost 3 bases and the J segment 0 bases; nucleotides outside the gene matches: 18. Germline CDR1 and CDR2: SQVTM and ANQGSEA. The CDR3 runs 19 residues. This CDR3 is CSVDYRQGSNPQSNYGYTF. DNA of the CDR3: TGCAGCGTTGACTACAGACAGGGGTCCAATCCTCAGTCTAACTATGGCTACACCTTC.

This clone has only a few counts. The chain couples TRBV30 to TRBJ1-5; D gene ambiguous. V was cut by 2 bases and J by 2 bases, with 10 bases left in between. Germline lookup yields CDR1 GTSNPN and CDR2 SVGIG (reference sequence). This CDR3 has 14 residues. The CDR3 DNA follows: TGTGCCTGGAGTCTGACTAGTCGCAATCAGCCCCAGCATTTT. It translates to CAWSLTSRNQPQHF.

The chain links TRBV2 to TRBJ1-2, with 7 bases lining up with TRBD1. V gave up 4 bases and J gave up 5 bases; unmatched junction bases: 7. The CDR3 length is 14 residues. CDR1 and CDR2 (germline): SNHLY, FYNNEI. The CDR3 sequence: CASSGGQSIYGYTF. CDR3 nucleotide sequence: TGTGCCAGCAGTGGGGGACAGAGTATTTATGGCTACACCTTC.

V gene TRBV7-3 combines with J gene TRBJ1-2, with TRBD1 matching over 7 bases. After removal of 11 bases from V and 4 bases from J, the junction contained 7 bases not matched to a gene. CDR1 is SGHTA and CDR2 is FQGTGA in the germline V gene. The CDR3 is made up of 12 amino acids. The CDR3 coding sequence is TGTGCCGAGGGGGCCGACTTCTATGGCTACACCTTC. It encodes CAEGADFYGYTF.

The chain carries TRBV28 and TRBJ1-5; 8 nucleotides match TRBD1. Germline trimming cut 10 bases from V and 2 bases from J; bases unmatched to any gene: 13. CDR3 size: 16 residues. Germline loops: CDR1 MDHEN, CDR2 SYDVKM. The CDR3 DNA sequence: TGTGCCACAGAGACAGTACAGGGGGTGCGCAATCAGCCCCAGCATTTT. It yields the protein CATETVQGVRNQPQHF.

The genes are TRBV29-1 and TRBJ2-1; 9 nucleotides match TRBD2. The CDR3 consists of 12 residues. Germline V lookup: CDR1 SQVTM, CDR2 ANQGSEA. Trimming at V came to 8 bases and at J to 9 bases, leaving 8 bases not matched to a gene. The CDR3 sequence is CSCSGRRGEQFF. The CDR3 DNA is TGCAGCTGTAGCGGGAGAAGGGGTGAGCAGTTCTTC.

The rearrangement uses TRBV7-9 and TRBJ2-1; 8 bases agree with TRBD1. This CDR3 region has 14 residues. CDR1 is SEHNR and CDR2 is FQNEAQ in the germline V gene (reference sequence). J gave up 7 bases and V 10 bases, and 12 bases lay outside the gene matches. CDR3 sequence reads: CAIPGQGELNEQFF. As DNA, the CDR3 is TGTGCCATCCCCGGACAGGGAGAATTGAATGAGCAGTTCTTC. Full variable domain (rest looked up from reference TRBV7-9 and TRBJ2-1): DTGVSQNPRHKITKRGQNVTFRCDPISEHNRLYWYRQTLGQGPEFLTYFQNEAQLEKSRLLSDRFSAERPKGSFSTLEIQRTEQGDSAMYLCAIPGQGELNEQFFGPGTRLTVL.

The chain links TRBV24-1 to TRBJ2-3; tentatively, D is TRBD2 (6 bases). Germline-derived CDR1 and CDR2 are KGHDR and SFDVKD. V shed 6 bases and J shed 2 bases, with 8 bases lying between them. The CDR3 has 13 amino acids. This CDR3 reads CATSRRDTDTQYF. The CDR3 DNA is TGTGCCACCAGTAGGAGGGACACAGATACGCAGTATTTT.

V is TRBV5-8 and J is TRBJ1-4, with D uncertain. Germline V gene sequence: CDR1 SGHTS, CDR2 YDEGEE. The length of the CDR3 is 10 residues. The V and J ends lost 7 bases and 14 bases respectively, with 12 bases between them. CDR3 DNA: TGTGCCAGCTCTCCCGTTCCGCTGTTTTTT. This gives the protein CASSPVPLFF.

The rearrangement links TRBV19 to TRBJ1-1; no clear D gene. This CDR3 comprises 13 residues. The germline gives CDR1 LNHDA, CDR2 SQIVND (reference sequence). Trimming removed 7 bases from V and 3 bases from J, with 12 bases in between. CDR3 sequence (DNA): TGTGCCAGTAACACAGCCTCCTACACTGAAGCTTTCTTT. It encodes CASNTASYTEAFF.

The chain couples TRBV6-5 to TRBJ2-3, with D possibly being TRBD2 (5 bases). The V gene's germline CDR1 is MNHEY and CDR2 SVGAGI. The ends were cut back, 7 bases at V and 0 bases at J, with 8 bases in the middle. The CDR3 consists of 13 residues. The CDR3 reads CASTDSSTDTQYF. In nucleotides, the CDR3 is TGTGCCAGCACGGACTCCAGCACAGATACGCAGTATTTT.

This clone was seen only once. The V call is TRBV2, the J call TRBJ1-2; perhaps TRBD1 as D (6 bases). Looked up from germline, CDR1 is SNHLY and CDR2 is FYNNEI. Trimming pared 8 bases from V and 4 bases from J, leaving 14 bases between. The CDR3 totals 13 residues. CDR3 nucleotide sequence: TGTGCCAGCCAGACAGGTGAAGGCTATGGCTACACCTTC. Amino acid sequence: CASQTGEGYGYTF.

As DNA, the CDR3 is TGCGCCAGCAGCCAAGGACAGGGAGAAGCTTTCTTT. The encoded protein is CASSQGQGEAFF. This sequence joins TRBV5-1 and TRBJ1-1, with 8 bases lining up with TRBD1. CDR1 and CDR2 (germline): SGHRS, YFSETQ. This CDR3 contains 12 residues. V shed 4 bases, J shed 8 bases, and the junction held 4 bases outside the gene matches.

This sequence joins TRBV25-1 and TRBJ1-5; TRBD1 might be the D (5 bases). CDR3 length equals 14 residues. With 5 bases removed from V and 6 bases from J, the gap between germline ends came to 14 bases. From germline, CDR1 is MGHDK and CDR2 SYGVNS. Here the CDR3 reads CASSKEGLGQPQHF. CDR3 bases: TGTGCCAGCAGTAAGGAGGGGCTCGGTCAGCCCCAGCATTTT.

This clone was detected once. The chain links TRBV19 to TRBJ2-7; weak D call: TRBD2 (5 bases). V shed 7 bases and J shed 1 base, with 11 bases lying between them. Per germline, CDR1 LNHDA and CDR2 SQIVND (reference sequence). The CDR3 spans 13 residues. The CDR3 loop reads CASTPGESYEQYF. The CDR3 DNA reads TGTGCCAGTACCCCCGGGGAGTCCTACGAGCAGTACTTC.